The clone carrying this T cell receptor (beta chain) was counted a single time. Patients who had autoimmune disease history or got systemic immunosuppression were left out. This sample is part of a study of OX40 agonist ivuxolimab in advanced cancers. Across the whole study: At doses from 0.01 to 10 mg/kg, patients were given intravenous ivuxolimab every 2 weeks.

Some clones are missing from TCRdb's copy, which holds only in-frame ones; the method was immunoSEQ multiplex PCR. The table shows over 70,000 clones, with 80% to 90% occurring only once. Germline lookup yields CDR1 SGHKS and CDR2 YYEKEE (reference sequence). V lost 1 base, J lost 7 bases, and 14 bases lay in between. This CDR3 spans 14 amino acids. This specimen was CD4+ or CD8+ T cells sorted from blood, taken in a trial of the OX40 agonist ivuxolimab. The TCR originated in an adult with an advanced solid tumor such as melanoma, head and neck, liver or kidney cancer. V gene TRBV5-5 combines with J gene TRBJ1-2; D is undetermined. CDR3: CASSLIVLFSGYTF. CDR3 nucleotide sequence: TGTGCCAGCAGCTTGATCGTCCTATTCAGTGGCTACACCTTC.